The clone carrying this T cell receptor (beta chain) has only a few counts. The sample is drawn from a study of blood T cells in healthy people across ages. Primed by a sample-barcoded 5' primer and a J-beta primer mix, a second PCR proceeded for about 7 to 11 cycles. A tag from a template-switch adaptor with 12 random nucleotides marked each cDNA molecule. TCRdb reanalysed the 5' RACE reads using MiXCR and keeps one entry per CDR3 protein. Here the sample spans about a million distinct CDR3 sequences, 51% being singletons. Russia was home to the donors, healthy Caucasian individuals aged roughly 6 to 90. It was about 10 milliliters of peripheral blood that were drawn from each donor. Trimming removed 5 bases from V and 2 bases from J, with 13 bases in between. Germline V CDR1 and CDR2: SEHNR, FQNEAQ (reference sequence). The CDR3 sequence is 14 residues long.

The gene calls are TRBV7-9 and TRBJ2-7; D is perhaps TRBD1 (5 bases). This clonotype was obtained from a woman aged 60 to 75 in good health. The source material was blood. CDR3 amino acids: CASSLDNVPYEQYF. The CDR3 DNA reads TGTGCCAGCAGCCTGGACAATGTCCCCTACGAGCAGTACTTC.